Listed here is a single TCR beta chain. The V end was cut by 6 bases, the J end by 5 bases, with 16 bases between. Germline V gives CDR1 MDHEN, CDR2 SYDVKM. The CDR3 contains 14 residues. This sample is drawn from a study of blood T cells in healthy people across ages. Primed by a sample-barcoded 5' primer and a J-beta primer mix, a second PCR proceeded for roughly 6 to 12 cycles. TCRdb analysed the 5' RACE reads with MiXCR anew, one entry per CDR3 protein. Of about 1.5 million distinct CDR3 sequences listed, roughly 43% are singletons. The sequence was obtained from a woman between 18 and 29 years old in good health. This rearrangement joins TRBV28 to TRBJ2-5; TRBD1 might be the D (6 bases). Source material: blood. CDR3 nucleotides: TGTGCCAGCAGAGAGCTAAAAGGGGGTGAGACCCAGTACTTC. This gives the protein CASRELKGGETQYF. Full variable domain (outside the CDR3, taken from reference TRBV28 and TRBJ2-5): DVKVTQSSRYLVKRTGEKVFLECVQDMDHENMFWYRQDPGLGLRLIYFSYDVKMKEKGDIPEGYSVSREKKERFSLILESASTNQTSMYLCASRELKGGETQYFGPGTRLLVL.